A selection of T cell receptor beta chains follows, all from one sample in a study of cytomegalovirus exposure and HLA in healthy donors. The data were produced by immunoSEQ multiplex PCR, yet TCRdb's version contains in-frame clones alone and is incomplete. The sample consists of 110,000 to 150,000 clones, over 80% of them appearing once. Sequencing used PBMCs. All receptors derive from a male donor in good health and CMV-seronegative. Both conserved end residues are part of each CDR3. A D gene is named only where the DNA matches it firmly. Expanded clones are given a class, and other clones once, few, many or no size at all.

d_call: -; v_call: TRBV19; j_call: TRBJ2-3; clone_size: -; cdr3_nt: TGTGCCAGTAAGGGGCAGGGAACAGATACGCAGTATTTT; cdr3_aa: CASKGQGTDTQYF
d_call: -; v_call: TRBV2; j_call: TRBJ1-1; clone_size: once; cdr3_nt: TGTGCCAGCAGTGATCCGACAGGGAACACTGAAGCTTTCTTT; cdr3_aa: CASSDPTGNTEAFF
d_call: TRBD1; v_call: TRBV27; j_call: TRBJ2-7; clone_size: -; cdr3_nt: TGTGCCAGCACCCCGAGTCCCCGGACAGGGGATCGACACGAGCAGTACTTC; cdr3_aa: CASTPSPRTGDRHEQYF
d_call: TRBD2; v_call: TRBV7-6; j_call: TRBJ2-1; clone_size: -; cdr3_nt: TGTGCCAGCAGCTCGCATGGCGGGAGGGTATCGGGCAATGAGCAGTTCTTC; cdr3_aa: CASSSHGGRVSGNEQFF
d_call: TRBD1; v_call: TRBV6-1; j_call: TRBJ2-3; clone_size: -; cdr3_nt: TGTGCCAGCAGTTTTACAGGGGAAGGGGCAGATACGCAGTATTTT; cdr3_aa: CASSFTGEGADTQYF
d_call: TRBD1; v_call: TRBV7-9; j_call: TRBJ1-2; clone_size: -; cdr3_nt: TGTGCCAGCAGCACAGGGGAAGGGATCCGAGAGAACTATGGCTACACCTTC; cdr3_aa: CASSTGEGIRENYGYTF
d_call: -; v_call: TRBV7-3; j_call: TRBJ2-1; clone_size: -; cdr3_nt: TGTGCCAGCAGCTTAACAGGGGCCGCCAATGAGCAGTTCTTC; cdr3_aa: CASSLTGAANEQFF
d_call: -; v_call: TRBV6-6; j_call: TRBJ2-1; clone_size: -; cdr3_nt: TGTGCCAGCAGTCGCCTCCGGCGGGACAATGAGCAGTTCTTC; cdr3_aa: CASSRLRRDNEQFF
d_call: TRBD1; v_call: TRBV2; j_call: TRBJ1-1; clone_size: -; cdr3_nt: TGTGCCAGCAGGACCCCGGGACAGAACCCTGAAGCTTTCTTT; cdr3_aa: CASRTPGQNPEAFF
d_call: -; v_call: TRBV7-9; j_call: TRBJ2-7; clone_size: -; cdr3_nt: TGTGCCAGCAGCTTACCCCCGTACGAGCAGTACTTC; cdr3_aa: CASSLPPYEQYF
d_call: TRBD2; v_call: TRBV7-6; j_call: TRBJ2-3; clone_size: -; cdr3_nt: TGTGCCAGCAGCCAAGGACTAGCGGGCACAGATACGCAGTATTTT; cdr3_aa: CASSQGLAGTDTQYF
d_call: TRBD2; v_call: TRBV5-4; j_call: TRBJ2-1; clone_size: once; cdr3_nt: TGTGCCAGCAGCCGACAACCGACAGGAAGAACCGGGACTAGCACCAATGAGCAGTTCTTC; cdr3_aa: CASSRQPTGRTGTSTNEQFF
d_call: TRBD2; v_call: TRBV7-8; j_call: TRBJ2-3; clone_size: -; cdr3_nt: TGTGCCAGCAGCATTAGACTAGCGGGAGAAGGGAATACGCAGTATTTT; cdr3_aa: CASSIRLAGEGNTQYF
d_call: TRBD2; v_call: TRBV7-8; j_call: TRBJ2-2; clone_size: -; cdr3_nt: TGTGCCAGCAGACCAAGCGGGGGGGTCACCGGGGAGCTATTTTTT; cdr3_aa: CASRPSGGVTGELFF
d_call: -; v_call: TRBV25-1; j_call: TRBJ2-3; clone_size: -; cdr3_nt: TGTGCCAGCAGTGAACCCATCCGCGGGGTCACAGATACGCAGTATTTT; cdr3_aa: CASSEPIRGVTDTQYF
d_call: -; v_call: TRBV7-2; j_call: TRBJ2-1; clone_size: -; cdr3_nt: TGTGCCAGCAGCGCTCCCGGGAGCTCCTACAATGAGCAGTTCTTC; cdr3_aa: CASSAPGSSYNEQFF
d_call: -; v_call: TRBV6-5; j_call: TRBJ1-6; clone_size: -; cdr3_nt: TGTGCCAGCAGTTACGCGGACACTTCACCCCTCCACTTT; cdr3_aa: CASSYADTSPLHF
d_call: TRBD1; v_call: TRBV9; j_call: TRBJ2-7; clone_size: -; cdr3_nt: TGTGCCAGCAGCGCCCGGGACAGGGCTTACGAGCAGTACTTC; cdr3_aa: CASSARDRAYEQYF
d_call: -; v_call: TRBV7-2; j_call: TRBJ1-4; clone_size: -; cdr3_nt: TGTGCCAGCAGCTTAGGCAGGGGTAATGAAAAACTGTTTTTT; cdr3_aa: CASSLGRGNEKLFF